Listed here are 3 T cell receptor beta chains from one sample, sequenced in a study of blood T cell repertoires in COVID-19 (TCRdb year 2020). Library generation was performed with the immunoSEQ multiplex PCR assay. Drawn from immuneACCESS, this table holds only the in-frame rearrangements with V and J called that TCRdb kept. Clones are partly lost; checked studies trace under half to an unresolved V gene and leave the rest unexplained. The sample contains about 180,000 clones, about 82% of them found a single time. The ten largest clones take up over 7% of the sample. The sequenced sample consisted of PBMCs or T cells enriched from blood (not recorded which). Receptors originate from a woman in her 30s who had recovered from COVID-19.

This clone appeared once. V usage is TRBV11-1 and J usage is TRBJ2-1; TRBD2 agrees at 7 bases. The germline CDR1 and CDR2 sequences are SGHAT and FQDESV (reference sequence). J lost 5 bases, V lost 1 base, and 5 bases had no gene match. The CDR3 runs to 15 residues. CDR3 in amino acids: CASSLGGRIDNEQFF. The CDR3 region has the DNA TGTGCCAGCAGCTTAGGCGGGAGAATAGACAATGAGCAGTTCTTC.

The V call is TRBV18, the J call TRBJ1-2, with 8 nucleotides matching TRBD1. CDR1 and CDR2 from the germline V gene are KGHSH and LQKENI. The CDR3 consists of 13 residues. V was pared by 6 bases and J by 8 bases, with 8 bases of the junction left unmatched. For the CDR3, the DNA is TGTGCCAGCTCCCAGGACAGGGTCTTCGGCTACACCTTC. It codes for CASSQDRVFGYTF.

The rearrangement links TRBV5-1 to TRBJ2-1; 13 bases are shared with TRBD2. CDR3 length equals 14 residues. Germline CDR1 and CDR2: SGHRS and YFSETQ. The ends lost 8 bases at V and 7 bases at J; junction bases unmatched: 6. For the CDR3, the DNA is TGCGCCAGTACCCGGACTAGCGGGAGTAATGAGCAGTTCTTC. This gives the protein CASTRTSGSNEQFF.